This T cell receptor beta chain was documented in a study of OX40 agonist ivuxolimab in advanced cancers. Study as a whole: Patients were dosed with the agonistic anti-OX40 (CD134) antibody ivuxolimab.

The germline CDR1 and CDR2 sequences are MNHNS and SASEGT. V lost 7 bases to trimming and J lost 0 bases, with 9 bases between them. There are 13 residues in the CDR3. The table lists this clone with a few counts. Its antigen is not identified. Regarding the study as a whole: A proportion of nonresponders additionally exhibited low normalized T-cell clonal expansion. The mean number of expanded clones was higher in CD8+ T cells than in CD4+.

Produced via immunoSEQ multiplex PCR; TCRdb's table is partial and in-frame only. The sample carries about 66,000 clones, about 88% recorded once. V and J are TRBV6-1 and TRBJ1-2, with no clear D. The TCR sequence derives from an adult with an advanced solid tumor such as melanoma, head and neck, liver or kidney cancer. The sample was CD4+ or CD8+ T cells sorted from blood, taken in a trial of the OX40 agonist ivuxolimab. The CDR3 bases are TGTGCCAGCACTATCACTACTAACTATGGCTACACCTTC. Encoded protein: CASTITTNYGYTF.